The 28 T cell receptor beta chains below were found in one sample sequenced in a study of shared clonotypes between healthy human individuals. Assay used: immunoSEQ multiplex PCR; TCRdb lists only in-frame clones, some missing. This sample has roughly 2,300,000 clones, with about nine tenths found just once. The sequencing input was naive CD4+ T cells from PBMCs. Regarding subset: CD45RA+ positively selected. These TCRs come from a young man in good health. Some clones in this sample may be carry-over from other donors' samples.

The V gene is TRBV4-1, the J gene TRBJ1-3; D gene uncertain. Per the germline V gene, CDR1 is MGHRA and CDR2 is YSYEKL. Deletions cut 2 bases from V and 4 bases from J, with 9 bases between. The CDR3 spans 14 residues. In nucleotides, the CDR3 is TGCGCCAGCAGCCAAAGGTTTGGGGGAAACACCATATATTTT. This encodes CASSQRFGGNTIYF.

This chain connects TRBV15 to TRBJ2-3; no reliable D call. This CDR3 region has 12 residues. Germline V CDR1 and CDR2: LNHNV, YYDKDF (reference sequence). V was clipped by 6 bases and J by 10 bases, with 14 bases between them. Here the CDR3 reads CATRGYQDAQYF. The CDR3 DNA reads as TGTGCCACCAGGGGATACCAGGATGCGCAGTATTTT.

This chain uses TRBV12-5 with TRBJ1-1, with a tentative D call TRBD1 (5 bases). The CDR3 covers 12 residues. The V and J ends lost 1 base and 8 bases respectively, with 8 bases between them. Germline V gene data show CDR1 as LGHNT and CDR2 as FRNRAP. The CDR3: CASGLDRREAFF. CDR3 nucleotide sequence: TGTGCTAGTGGTTTGGACAGGAGAGAAGCTTTCTTT.

CDR3 sequence (DNA): TGTGCCAGCAGTTCGTATCCCGGGGAGCTGTTTTTT. Its translation is CASSSYPGELFF. The genes are TRBV27 and TRBJ2-2; D is unclear. CDR3 length: 12 amino acids. Germline V gives CDR1 MNHEY, CDR2 SMNVEV (reference sequence). V was clipped by 4 bases and J by 6 bases, with 6 bases between them.

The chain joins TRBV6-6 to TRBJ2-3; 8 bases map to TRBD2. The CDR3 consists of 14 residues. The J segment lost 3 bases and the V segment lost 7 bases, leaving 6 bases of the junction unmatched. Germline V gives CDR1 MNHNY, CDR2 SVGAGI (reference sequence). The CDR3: CASKESGRTDTQYF. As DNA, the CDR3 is TGTGCCAGCAAAGAGAGCGGGAGAACAGATACGCAGTATTTT.

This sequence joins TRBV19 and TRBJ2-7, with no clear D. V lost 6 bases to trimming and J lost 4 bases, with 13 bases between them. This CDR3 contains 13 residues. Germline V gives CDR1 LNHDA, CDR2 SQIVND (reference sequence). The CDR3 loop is CASSLTDGYEQYF. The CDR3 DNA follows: TGTGCCAGTAGCCTTACGGACGGGTACGAGCAGTACTTC.

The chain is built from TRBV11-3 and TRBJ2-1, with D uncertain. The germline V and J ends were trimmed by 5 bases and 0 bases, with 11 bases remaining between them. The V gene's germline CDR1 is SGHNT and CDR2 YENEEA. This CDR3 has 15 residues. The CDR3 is CASSPGLTSYNEQFF. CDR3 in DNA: TGTGCCAGCAGCCCCGGCCTTACCTCCTACAATGAGCAGTTCTTC.

This CDR3 is CASSTRAGGSYEQYF. The CDR3 DNA follows: TGTGCCAGTAGTACCCGTGCAGGGGGCTCCTACGAGCAGTACTTC. This rearrangement joins TRBV19 to TRBJ2-7, with 7 bases identical to TRBD1. From germline, CDR1 is LNHDA and CDR2 SQIVND (reference sequence). V dropped 4 bases and J dropped 0; count of bases not matched to a gene: 6. The CDR3 runs to 15 residues. Complete variable domain (other parts from reference TRBV19 and TRBJ2-7): DGGITQSPKYLFRKEGQNVTLSCEQNLNHDAMYWYRQDPGQGLRLIYYSQIVNDFQKGDIAEGYSVSREKKESFPLTVTSAQKNPTAFYLCASSTRAGGSYEQYFGPGTRLTVT.

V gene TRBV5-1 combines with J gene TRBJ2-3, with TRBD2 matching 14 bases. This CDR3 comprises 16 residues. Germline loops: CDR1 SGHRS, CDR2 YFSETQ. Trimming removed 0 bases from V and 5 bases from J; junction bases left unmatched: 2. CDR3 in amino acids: CASSLDGLAGGDTQYF. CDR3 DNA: TGCGCCAGCAGCTTGGACGGACTAGCGGGAGGAGATACGCAGTATTTT.

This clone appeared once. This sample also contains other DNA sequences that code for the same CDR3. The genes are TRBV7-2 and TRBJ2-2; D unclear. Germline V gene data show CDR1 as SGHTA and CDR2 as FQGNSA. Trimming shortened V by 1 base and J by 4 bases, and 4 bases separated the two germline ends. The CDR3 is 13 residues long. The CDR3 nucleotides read TGTGCCAGCAGCTTAGGTTTCACCGGGGAGCTGTTTTTT. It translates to CASSLGFTGELFF.

CDR3 DNA sequence: TGTGCCAGCAGCTCCTTCCCTAGGGGCGGGAGGGCGGATGAGCAGTTCTTC. It yields the protein CASSSFPRGGRADEQFF. V usage is TRBV7-6 and J usage is TRBJ2-1, with 9 bases that match TRBD2. The germline gives CDR1 SGHVS, CDR2 FNYEAQ. The CDR3 contains 17 residues. Trimming cost V 4 bases and J 8 bases; bases outside gene matches: 15.

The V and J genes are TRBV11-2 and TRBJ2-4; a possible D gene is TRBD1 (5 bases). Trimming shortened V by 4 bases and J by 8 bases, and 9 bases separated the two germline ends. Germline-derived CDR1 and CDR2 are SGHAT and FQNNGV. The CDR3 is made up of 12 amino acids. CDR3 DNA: TGTGCCAGCAGCTCTATAGGGGACATTCAGTACTTC. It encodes CASSSIGDIQYF.

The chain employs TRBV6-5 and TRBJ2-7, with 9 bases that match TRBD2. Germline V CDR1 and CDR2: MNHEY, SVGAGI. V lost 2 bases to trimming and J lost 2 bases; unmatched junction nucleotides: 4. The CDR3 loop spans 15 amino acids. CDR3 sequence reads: CASSYAGGLPYEQYF. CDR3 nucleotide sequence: TGTGCCAGCAGTTACGCGGGAGGGCTCCCCTACGAGCAGTACTTC.

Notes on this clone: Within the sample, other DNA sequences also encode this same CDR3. This CDR3 reads CASSLLVGEQYF. The CDR3 nucleotides are TGTGCCAGCAGTTTATTGGTTGGGGAGCAGTACTTC. The chain carries TRBV28 and TRBJ2-7; D unclear. Trimming took off 1 base at V and 7 bases at J, with 8 bases between the two ends. The CDR3 is 12 amino acids. CDR1 is MDHEN and CDR2 is SYDVKM in the germline V gene.

The CDR3 loop reads CASSVGVSGGNKETQYF. The CDR3 nucleotides read TGTGCCAGCAGCGTAGGCGTTAGCGGAGGAAATAAAGAGACCCAGTACTTC. The V call is TRBV9, the J call TRBJ2-5; perhaps TRBD2 as D (6 bases). The ends were cut back, 0 bases at V and 3 bases at J, with 18 bases in the middle. In germline, CDR1 is SGDLS, CDR2 YYNGEE. This CDR3 spans 17 amino acids.

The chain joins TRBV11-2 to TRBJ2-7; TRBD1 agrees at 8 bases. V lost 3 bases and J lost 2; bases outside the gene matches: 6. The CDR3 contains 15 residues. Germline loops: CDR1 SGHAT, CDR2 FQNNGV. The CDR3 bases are TGTGCCAGCAGCTTTCAGGGGGCGGTGGCCTACGAGCAGTACTTC. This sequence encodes CASSFQGAVAYEQYF.

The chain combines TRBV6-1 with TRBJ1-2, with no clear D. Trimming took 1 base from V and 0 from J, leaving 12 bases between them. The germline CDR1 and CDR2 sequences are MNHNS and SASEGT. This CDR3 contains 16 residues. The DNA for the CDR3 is TGTGCCAGCAGTGAAGTTCGCGTAGTGACTAACTATGGCTACACCTTC. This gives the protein CASSEVRVVTNYGYTF.

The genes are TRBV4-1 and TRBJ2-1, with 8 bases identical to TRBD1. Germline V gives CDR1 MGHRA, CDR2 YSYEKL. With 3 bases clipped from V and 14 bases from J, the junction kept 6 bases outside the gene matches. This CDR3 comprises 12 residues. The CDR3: CASSHPRDRKFF. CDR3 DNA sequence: TGCGCCAGCAGCCATCCCCGGGACAGGAAGTTCTTC.

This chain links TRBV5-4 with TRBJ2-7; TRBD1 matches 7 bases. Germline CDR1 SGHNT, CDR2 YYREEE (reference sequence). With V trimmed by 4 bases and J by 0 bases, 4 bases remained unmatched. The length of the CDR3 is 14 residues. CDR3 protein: CASSTGQASYEQYF. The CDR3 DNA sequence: TGTGCCAGCAGCACTGGACAGGCCTCCTACGAGCAGTACTTC.

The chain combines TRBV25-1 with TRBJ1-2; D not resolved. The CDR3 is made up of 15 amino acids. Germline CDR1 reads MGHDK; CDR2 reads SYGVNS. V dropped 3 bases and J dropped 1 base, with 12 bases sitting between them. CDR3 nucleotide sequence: TGTGCCAGCAGTGATCTGGGCACCTTTAACTATGGCTACACCTTC. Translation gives CASSDLGTFNYGYTF.

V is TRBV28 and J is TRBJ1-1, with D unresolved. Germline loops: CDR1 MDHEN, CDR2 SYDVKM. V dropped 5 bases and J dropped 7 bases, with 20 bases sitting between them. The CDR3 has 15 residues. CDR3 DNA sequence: TGTGCCAGCAGTCTCACGGCTCCTAAAGGGATTGAAGCTTTCTTT. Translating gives CASSLTAPKGIEAFF.

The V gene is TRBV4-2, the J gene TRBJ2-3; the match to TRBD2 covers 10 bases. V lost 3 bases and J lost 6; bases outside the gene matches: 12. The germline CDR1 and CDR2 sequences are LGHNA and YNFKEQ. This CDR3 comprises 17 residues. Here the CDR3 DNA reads TGTGCCAGCAGCCAGACACAAAGCGGGAGGGCCTACGATACGCAGTATTTT. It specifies CASSQTQSGRAYDTQYF.

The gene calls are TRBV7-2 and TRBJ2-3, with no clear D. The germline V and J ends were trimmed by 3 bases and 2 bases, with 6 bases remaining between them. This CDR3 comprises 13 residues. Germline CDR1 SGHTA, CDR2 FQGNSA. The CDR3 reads CASSLQYTDTQYF. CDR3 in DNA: TGTGCCAGCAGCTTGCAGTACACAGATACGCAGTATTTT.

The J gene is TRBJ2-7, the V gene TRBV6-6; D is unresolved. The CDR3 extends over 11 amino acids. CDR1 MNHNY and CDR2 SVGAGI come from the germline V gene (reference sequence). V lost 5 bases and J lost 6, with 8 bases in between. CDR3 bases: TGTGCCAGCAGTCACCGAGGCGAGCAGTACTTC. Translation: CASSHRGEQYF.

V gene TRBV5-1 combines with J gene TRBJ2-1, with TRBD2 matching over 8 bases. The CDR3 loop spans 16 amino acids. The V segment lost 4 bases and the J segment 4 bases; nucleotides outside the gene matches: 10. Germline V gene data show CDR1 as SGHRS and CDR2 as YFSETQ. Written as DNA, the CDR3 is TGCGCCAGCAGCCGTGACCCGGCTAGCGGGTACAATGAGCAGTTCTTC. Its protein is CASSRDPASGYNEQFF.

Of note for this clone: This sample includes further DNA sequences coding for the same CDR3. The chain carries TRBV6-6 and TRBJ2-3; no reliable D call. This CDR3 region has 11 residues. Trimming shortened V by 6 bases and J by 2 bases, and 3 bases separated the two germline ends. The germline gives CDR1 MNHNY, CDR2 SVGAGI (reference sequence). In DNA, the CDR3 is TGTGCCAGCAGGACCACAGATACGCAGTATTTT. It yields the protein CASRTTDTQYF.

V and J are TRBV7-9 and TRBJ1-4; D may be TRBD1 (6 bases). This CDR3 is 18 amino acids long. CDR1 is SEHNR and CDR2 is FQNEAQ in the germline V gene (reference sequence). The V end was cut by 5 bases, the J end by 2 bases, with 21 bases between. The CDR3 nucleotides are TGTGCCAGCAGCGACCCTGGATGGGGGCGAACGACTAATGAAAAACTGTTTTTT. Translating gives CASSDPGWGRTTNEKLFF.

CDR3: CASAAAGRRGEQFF. The DNA of the CDR3 is TGTGCCAGCGCCGCGGCTGGGCGCCGCGGTGAGCAGTTCTTC. The chain carries TRBV6-1 and TRBJ2-1, with D unclear. The germline V gene has CDR1 MNHNS and CDR2 SASEGT. This CDR3 contains 14 residues. Trimming removed 8 bases from V and 9 bases from J, with 20 bases in between.